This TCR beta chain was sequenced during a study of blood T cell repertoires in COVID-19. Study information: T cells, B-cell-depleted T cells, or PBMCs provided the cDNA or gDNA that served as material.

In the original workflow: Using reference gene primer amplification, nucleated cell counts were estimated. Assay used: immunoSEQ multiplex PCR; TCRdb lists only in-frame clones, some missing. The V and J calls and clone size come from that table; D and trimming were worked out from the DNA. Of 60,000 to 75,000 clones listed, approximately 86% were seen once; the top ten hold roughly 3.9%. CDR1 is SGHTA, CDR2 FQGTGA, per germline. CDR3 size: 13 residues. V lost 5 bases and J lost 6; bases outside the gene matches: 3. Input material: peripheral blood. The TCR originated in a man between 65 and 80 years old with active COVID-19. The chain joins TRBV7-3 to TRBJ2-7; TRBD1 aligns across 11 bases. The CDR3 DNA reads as TGTGCCAGCAGCCCCGGGACAGGGGGCGAGCAGTACTTC. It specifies CASSPGTGGEQYF.